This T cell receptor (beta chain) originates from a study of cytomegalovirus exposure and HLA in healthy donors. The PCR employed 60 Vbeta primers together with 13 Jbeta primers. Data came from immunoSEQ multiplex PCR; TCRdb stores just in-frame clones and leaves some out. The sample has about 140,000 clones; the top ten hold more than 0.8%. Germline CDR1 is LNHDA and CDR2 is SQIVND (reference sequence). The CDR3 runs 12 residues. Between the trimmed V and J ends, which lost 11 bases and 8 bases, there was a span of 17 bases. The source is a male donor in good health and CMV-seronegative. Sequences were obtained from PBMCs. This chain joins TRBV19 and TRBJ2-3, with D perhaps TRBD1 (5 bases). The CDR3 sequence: CASTLGAGTQYF. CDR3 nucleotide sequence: TGTGCCTCAACTTTAGGGGCTGGTACGCAGTATTTT.